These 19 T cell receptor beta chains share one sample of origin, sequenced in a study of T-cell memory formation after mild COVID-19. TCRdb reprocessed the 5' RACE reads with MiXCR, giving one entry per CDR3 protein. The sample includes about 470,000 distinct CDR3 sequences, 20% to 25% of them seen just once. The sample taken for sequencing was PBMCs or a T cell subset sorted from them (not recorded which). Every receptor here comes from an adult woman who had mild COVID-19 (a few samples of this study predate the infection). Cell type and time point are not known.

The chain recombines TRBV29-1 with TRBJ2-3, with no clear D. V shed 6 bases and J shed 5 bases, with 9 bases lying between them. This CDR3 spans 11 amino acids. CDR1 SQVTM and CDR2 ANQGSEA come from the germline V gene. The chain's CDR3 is CSVMLRDTQYF. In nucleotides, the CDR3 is TGCAGCGTGATGTTGCGAGATACGCAGTATTTT.

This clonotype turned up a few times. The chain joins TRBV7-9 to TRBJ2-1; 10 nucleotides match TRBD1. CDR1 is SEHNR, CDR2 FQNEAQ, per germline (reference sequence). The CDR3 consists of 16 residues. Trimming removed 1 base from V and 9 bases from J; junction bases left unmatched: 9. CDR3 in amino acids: CASSLEDRGFVSEQFF. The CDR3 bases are TGTGCCAGCAGCTTAGAGGACAGGGGGTTTGTGAGTGAGCAGTTCTTC.

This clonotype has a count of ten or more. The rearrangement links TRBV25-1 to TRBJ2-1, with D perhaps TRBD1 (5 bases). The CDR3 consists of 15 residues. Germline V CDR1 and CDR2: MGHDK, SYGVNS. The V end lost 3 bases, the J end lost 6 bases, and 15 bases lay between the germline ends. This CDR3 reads CASSDNRRVFNEQFF. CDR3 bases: TGTGCCAGCAGTGACAACAGGCGAGTCTTCAATGAGCAGTTCTTC.

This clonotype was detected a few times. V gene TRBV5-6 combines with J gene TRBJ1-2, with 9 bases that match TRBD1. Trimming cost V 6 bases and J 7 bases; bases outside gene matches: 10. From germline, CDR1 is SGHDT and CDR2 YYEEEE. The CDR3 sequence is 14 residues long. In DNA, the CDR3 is TGTGCCAGCATGTGGACAGGGGAAATAGGTGGCTACACCTTC. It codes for CASMWTGEIGGYTF.

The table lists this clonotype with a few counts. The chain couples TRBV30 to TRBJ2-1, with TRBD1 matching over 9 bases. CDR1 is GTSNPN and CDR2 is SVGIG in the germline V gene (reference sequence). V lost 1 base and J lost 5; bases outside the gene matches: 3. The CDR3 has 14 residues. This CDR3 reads CAWSGGQGNNEQFF. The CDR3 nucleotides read TGTGCCTGGAGTGGGGGACAGGGTAACAATGAGCAGTTCTTC.

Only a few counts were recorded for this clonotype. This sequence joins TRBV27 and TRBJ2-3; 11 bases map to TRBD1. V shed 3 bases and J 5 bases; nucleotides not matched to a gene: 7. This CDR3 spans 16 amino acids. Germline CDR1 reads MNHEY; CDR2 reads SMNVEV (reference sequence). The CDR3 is CASSFWDRGIGDTQYF. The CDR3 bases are TGTGCCAGCAGTTTCTGGGACAGGGGGATCGGAGATACGCAGTATTTT.

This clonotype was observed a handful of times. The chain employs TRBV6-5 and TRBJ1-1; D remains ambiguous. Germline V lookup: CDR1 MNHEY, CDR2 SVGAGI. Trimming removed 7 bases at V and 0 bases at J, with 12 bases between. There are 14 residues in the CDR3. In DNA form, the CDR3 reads TGTGCCAGCAAGATGGAGATTCTGAACACTGAAGCTTTCTTT. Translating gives CASKMEILNTEAFF.

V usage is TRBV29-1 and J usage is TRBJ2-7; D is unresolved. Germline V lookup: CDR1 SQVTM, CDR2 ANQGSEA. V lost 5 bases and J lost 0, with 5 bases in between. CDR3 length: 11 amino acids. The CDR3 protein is CSVLSSYEQYF. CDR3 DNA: TGCAGCGTTTTAAGCTCCTACGAGCAGTACTTC.

The CDR3 DNA reads TGCGCCAGCAGCGCGGACAGGGGGCTATCCTACGAGCAGTACTTC. As protein: CASSADRGLSYEQYF. The J gene is TRBJ2-7, the V gene TRBV5-1, with 11 bases aligning to TRBD1. The CDR3 is 15 residues long. The ends lost 4 bases at V and 1 base at J; junction bases unmatched: 4. Germline V lookup: CDR1 SGHRS, CDR2 YFSETQ.

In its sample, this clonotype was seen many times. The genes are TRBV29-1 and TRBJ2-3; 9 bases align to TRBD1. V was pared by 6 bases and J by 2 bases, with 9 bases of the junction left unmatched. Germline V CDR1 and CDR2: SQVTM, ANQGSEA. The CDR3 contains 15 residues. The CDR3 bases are TGCAGCGTGACAGGGGGAGGCGGACTCACAGATACGCAGTATTTT. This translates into CSVTGGGGLTDTQYF.

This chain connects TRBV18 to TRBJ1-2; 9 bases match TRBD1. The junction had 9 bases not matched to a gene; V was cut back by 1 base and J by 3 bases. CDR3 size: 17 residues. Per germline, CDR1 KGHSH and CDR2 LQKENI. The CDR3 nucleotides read TGTGCCAGCTCACCACAACGATCCAGGGACAGGGACTATGGCTACACCTTC. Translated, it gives CASSPQRSRDRDYGYTF.

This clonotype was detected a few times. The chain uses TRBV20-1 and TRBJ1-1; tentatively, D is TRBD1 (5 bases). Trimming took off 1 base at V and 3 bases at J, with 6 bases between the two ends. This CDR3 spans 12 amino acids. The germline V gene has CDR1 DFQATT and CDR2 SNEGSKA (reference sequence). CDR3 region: CSARGQHTEAFF. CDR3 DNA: TGCAGTGCTAGAGGACAGCACACTGAAGCTTTCTTT.

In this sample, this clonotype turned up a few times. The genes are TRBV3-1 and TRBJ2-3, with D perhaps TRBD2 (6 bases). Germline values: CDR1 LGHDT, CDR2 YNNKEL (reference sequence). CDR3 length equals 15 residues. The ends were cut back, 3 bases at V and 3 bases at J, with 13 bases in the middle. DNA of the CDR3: TGTGCCAGCAGCCAGACGGGGCGGGGAACAGATACGCAGTATTTT. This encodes CASSQTGRGTDTQYF.

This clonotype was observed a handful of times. The CDR3 coding sequence is TGTGCCAGTAGTGTCGACAGGGATTCCTACAATGAGCAGTTCTTC. Amino acid sequence: CASSVDRDSYNEQFF. V gene TRBV19 combines with J gene TRBJ2-1; 7 bases are shared with TRBD1. The length of the CDR3 is 15 residues. Looked up from germline, CDR1 is LNHDA and CDR2 is SQIVND (reference sequence). V gave up 5 bases and J gave up 1 base; unmatched junction bases: 5.

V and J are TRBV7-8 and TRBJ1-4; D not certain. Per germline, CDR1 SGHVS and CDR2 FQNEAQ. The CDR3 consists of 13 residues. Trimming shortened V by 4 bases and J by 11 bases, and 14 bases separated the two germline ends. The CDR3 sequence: CASSSTIIEKLFF. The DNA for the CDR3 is TGTGCCAGCAGCTCCACCATTATCGAGAAACTGTTTTTT.

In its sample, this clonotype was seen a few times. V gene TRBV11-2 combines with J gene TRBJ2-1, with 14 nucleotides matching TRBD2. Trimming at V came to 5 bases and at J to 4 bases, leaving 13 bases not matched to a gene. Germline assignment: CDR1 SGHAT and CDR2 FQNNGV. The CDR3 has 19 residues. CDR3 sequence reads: CASSPRGLAGATRYNEQFF. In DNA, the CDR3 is TGTGCCAGCAGCCCAAGGGGACTAGCGGGAGCCACCCGTTACAATGAGCAGTTCTTC.

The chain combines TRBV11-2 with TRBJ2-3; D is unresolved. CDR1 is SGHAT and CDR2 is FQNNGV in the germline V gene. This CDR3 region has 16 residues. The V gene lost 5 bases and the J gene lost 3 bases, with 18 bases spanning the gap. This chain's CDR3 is CASSPNRGSGTDTQYF. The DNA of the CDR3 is TGTGCCAGCAGCCCAAACAGAGGTTCCGGAACAGATACGCAGTATTTT.

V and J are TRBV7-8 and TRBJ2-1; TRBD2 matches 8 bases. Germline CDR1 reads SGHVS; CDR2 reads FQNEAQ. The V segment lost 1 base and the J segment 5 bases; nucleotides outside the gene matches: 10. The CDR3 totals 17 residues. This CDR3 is CASSLGYGVAGHNEQFF. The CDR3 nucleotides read TGTGCCAGCAGCTTAGGCTACGGTGTAGCGGGACACAATGAGCAGTTCTTC.

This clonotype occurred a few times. Written as DNA, the CDR3 is TGTGCCAGCAGTCGTACGGAAGGGTACAATGAGCAGTTCTTC. Translated: CASSRTEGYNEQFF. The chain is built from TRBV12-3 or TRBV12-4 and TRBJ2-1; D gene unclear. Trimming cost V 5 bases and J 4 bases, with 12 bases left between them. The CDR3 loop spans 14 amino acids.